The TCR beta chain under discussion was sequenced for a study of T cell repertoires and HLA-DP antigens. As to this clone: Its specificity is not known.

Unmatched junction bases numbered 8, after V lost 8 bases and J lost 7 bases. From germline, CDR1 is MNHEY and CDR2 SVGAGI. CDR3 length: 13 residues. The study's findings and limits: Antigen presentation used HeLa cells, with total CD4+ cells responding.

The PCR primers covered 54 TRBV and 13 TRBJ segments. The table came from immunoSEQ multiplex PCR; TCRdb's copy has only in-frame clones and leaves some out. The table records approximately 90,000 clones, approximately 86% of them present only once. The rearrangement joins TRBV6-5 to TRBJ2-3; 8 positions match TRBD1. The receptor's source is a man between 50 and 59 years old in good health and CMV-seronegative. Source material: CD4+ T cells from PBMCs. DNA for the CDR3: TGTGCCAGCGTCGGGACAGGAGAGAATACGCAGTATTTT. Its protein product is CASVGTGENTQYF.